A single sample is the source of the 28 T cell receptor beta chains below, sequenced in a study of T cell responses to AZD1222 COVID-19 vaccine (dated by TCRdb to 2020 to 2023). Explained via the paper, the time point label denotes: baseline before first vaccination. The method was the immunoSEQ multiplex PCR assay. TCRdb provides this immuneACCESS table in a form limited to in-frame rearrangements. Some clones are lacking; in checked studies, under half of them reflect an unresolved V gene, and why the rest are absent is not known. The sample table shows 65,000 to 85,000 clones, and about 88% are seen once. The ten largest clones take up 11% of the sample. The sequencing here drew on peripheral blood, taken on day 0 of AZD1222 vaccination. All receptors come from an adult in good health.

J is TRBJ1-4 and V is TRBV7-6; 11 bases match TRBD1. The V segment lost 0 bases and the J segment 8 bases; nucleotides outside the gene matches: 2. The CDR3 sequence is 15 residues long. Germline CDR1 SGHVS, CDR2 FNYEAQ. Here the CDR3 reads CASSLAGTGGEKLFF. The CDR3 DNA sequence: TGTGCCAGCAGCTTAGCGGGGACAGGGGGGGAAAAACTGTTTTTT.

The CDR3: CASRNTGVGMTEAFF. The DNA of the CDR3 is TGTGCCAGCAGGAATACAGGGGTTGGAATGACTGAAGCTTTCTTT. The rearrangement uses TRBV28 and TRBJ1-1; 7 bases fit TRBD1. Germline V CDR1 and CDR2: MDHEN, SYDVKM. Germline trimming cut 6 bases from V and 5 bases from J; bases unmatched to any gene: 12. The CDR3 sequence is 15 residues long.

This chain uses TRBV27 with TRBJ2-7; 8 bases map to TRBD2. The V segment lost 5 bases and the J segment 4 bases; nucleotides outside the gene matches: 10. Germline lookup yields CDR1 MNHEY and CDR2 SMNVEV (reference sequence). The CDR3 consists of 15 residues. CDR3 in amino acids: CASSLVASGHYEQYF. The CDR3 nucleotides read TGTGCCAGCAGTCTAGTGGCTAGCGGGCATTACGAGCAGTACTTC.

The chain employs TRBV18 and TRBJ2-3, with a tentative D call TRBD2 (7 bases). V shed 6 bases and J shed 2 bases, with 18 bases lying between them. This CDR3 has 16 amino acids. Germline CDR1 is KGHSH and CDR2 is LQKENI. The CDR3 is CASSKGDYVSTDTQYF. In DNA, the CDR3 is TGTGCCAGCTCCAAGGGGGACTATGTTTCCACAGATACGCAGTATTTT.

This chain links TRBV6-5 with TRBJ2-1; D possibly matches TRBD1 or TRBD2 (5 bases each). CDR1 MNHEY and CDR2 SVGAGI come from the germline V gene. Trimming shortened V by 8 bases and J by 8 bases, and 22 bases separated the two germline ends. The CDR3 contains 15 residues. CDR3 protein: CASGIGLAWDHEQFF. The CDR3 DNA sequence: TGTGCCAGCGGCATTGGGTTAGCGTGGGACCATGAGCAGTTCTTC.

This chain uses TRBV28 with TRBJ1-2; weak D call: TRBD1 (6 bases). Germline loops: CDR1 MDHEN, CDR2 SYDVKM. With 5 bases removed from V and 6 bases from J, the gap between germline ends came to 13 bases. CDR3 length equals 13 residues. The CDR3 is CASSPPDRNGYTF. CDR3 bases: TGTGCCAGCAGTCCCCCCGACAGGAATGGCTACACCTTC.

The gene calls are TRBV18 and TRBJ2-7; 9 positions agree with TRBD1. This CDR3 has 17 amino acids. Trimming took 5 bases from V and 0 from J; bases not matched to a gene: 11. CDR1 and CDR2 (germline): KGHSH, LQKENI. The DNA for the CDR3 is TGTGCCAGCTCAAGGACAGGGGCCAGTGGGGCCTCCTACGAGCAGTACTTC. Its protein product is CASSRTGASGASYEQYF.

There are a few counts of this clone. The chain links TRBV12-3 or TRBV12-4 to TRBJ1-5; D uncertain. V was cut by 3 bases and J by 8 bases, with 8 bases left in between. There are 12 residues in the CDR3. CDR3 residues: CASSFGLKPQHF. The CDR3 DNA is TGTGCCAGCAGTTTCGGTTTAAAGCCCCAGCATTTT.

DNA for the CDR3: TGTGCCAGCAGACTCTCGAACACCGGGGAGCTGTTTTTT. This codes for CASRLSNTGELFF. The chain combines TRBV3-1 (or the pseudogene TRBV3-2) with TRBJ2-2; D remains unclear. V shed 6 bases and J shed 0 bases, with 5 bases lying between them. Germline V CDR1 and CDR2: LGHDT, YNNKEL (reference sequence). The CDR3 length is 13 residues.

V gene TRBV6-5 combines with J gene TRBJ2-6; perhaps TRBD2 as D (6 bases). CDR1 and CDR2 (germline): MNHEY, SVGAGI. Trimming left V 8 bases short and J 2 bases short, with 13 bases between. The CDR3 is 15 residues long. The CDR3 spells CASRGSFAGANVLTF. In DNA, the CDR3 is TGTGCCAGCCGGGGGTCGTTTGCTGGGGCCAACGTCCTGACTTTC.

With regard to this clone: A read error may account for a junction end that differs from germline. This sequence joins TRBV6-6 and TRBJ1-5; D uncertain. Germline V gene sequence: CDR1 MNHNY, CDR2 SVGAGI (reference sequence). The CDR3 is made up of 13 amino acids. The CDR3 reads CASNYQGNQPQHF. CDR3 nucleotide sequence: TGTGCCAGCAATTACCAGGGCAATCAGCCCCAGCATTTT.

By share of the sample, this clone is medium-sized. The chain couples TRBV19 to TRBJ2-2; 8 nucleotides agree with TRBD1. V gave up 6 bases and J gave up 6 bases; unmatched junction bases: 6. Germline assignment: CDR1 LNHDA and CDR2 SQIVND (reference sequence). CDR3 length equals 14 residues. The CDR3 reads CASRPGQEAGELFF. CDR3 nucleotide sequence: TGTGCCAGTAGACCGGGACAGGAAGCCGGGGAGCTGTTTTTT. The complete variable domain, with remaining parts taken from reference TRBV19 and TRBJ2-2, reads DGGITQSPKYLFRKEGQNVTLSCEQNLNHDAMYWYRQDPGQGLRLIYYSQIVNDFQKGDIAEGYSVSREKKESFPLTVTSAQKNPTAFYLCASRPGQEAGELFFGEGSRLTVL.

V is TRBV2 and J is TRBJ1-2; the match to TRBD1 covers 9 bases. Trimming at V came to 5 bases and at J to 7 bases, leaving 8 bases not matched to a gene. Germline CDR1 SNHLY, CDR2 FYNNEI. The CDR3 length is 14 residues. The CDR3 bases are TGTGCCAGCAGTCCCCGGACAGGGGTGTTTGGCTACACCTTC. Amino acids: CASSPRTGVFGYTF.

This clone was seen more than once but under ten times. This chain links TRBV7-2 with TRBJ1-2; possibly TRBD1 for D (5 bases). CDR1 and CDR2 from the germline V gene are SGHTA and FQGNSA. This CDR3 is 16 amino acids long. V lost 1 base and J lost 7, with 19 bases in between. The CDR3 region is CASSLGTGAAGGGYTF. The CDR3 bases are TGTGCCAGCAGCTTAGGGACTGGGGCTGCGGGAGGTGGCTACACCTTC.

The CDR3 sequence is CAISVGSTNYGYTF. CDR3 DNA sequence: TGTGCCATCAGTGTTGGATCCACTAACTATGGCTACACCTTC. The chain has TRBV10-3 and TRBJ1-2; D is uncertain. The CDR3 runs to 14 residues. The V end was cut by 4 bases, the J end by 0 bases, with 9 bases between. Germline V gene lookup returns CDR1 ENHRY and CDR2 SYGVKD.

The chain combines TRBV21-1 with TRBJ2-3; the listed D gene, TRBD2, was not tested against the DNA. TRBV21-1 is a recognized pseudogene. The CDR3 has 14 amino acids. In DNA form, the CDR3 reads TGTGCCAGCAGCAGGAGGAGGAGCACAGATACGCAGTATTTT. Amino acid sequence: CASSRRRSTDTQYF.

The genes are TRBV28 and TRBJ2-1, with 11 bases fitting TRBD1. The CDR3 sequence is 13 residues long. Looked up from germline, CDR1 is MDHEN and CDR2 is SYDVKM. V dropped 11 bases and J dropped 6; count of bases not matched to a gene: 6. This CDR3 reads CAWRGTGGNEQFF. In nucleotides, the CDR3 is TGTGCCTGGCGGGGGACAGGGGGCAATGAGCAGTTCTTC.

The chain employs TRBV4-1 and TRBJ1-5; D gene ambiguous. The germline V gene encodes CDR1 MGHRA and CDR2 YSYEKL. V shed 4 bases and J shed 5 bases, with 12 bases lying between them. The CDR3 has 14 amino acids. The CDR3 protein is CASSPRDIDQPQHF. CDR3 in DNA: TGCGCCAGCAGCCCTCGGGATATCGATCAGCCCCAGCATTTT.

The chain employs TRBV6-5 and TRBJ2-7; D is perhaps TRBD1 or TRBD2 (5 bases each). The CDR3 loop spans 15 amino acids. The germline gives CDR1 MNHEY, CDR2 SVGAGI. V shed 8 bases and J shed 2 bases, with 19 bases lying between them. In DNA, the CDR3 is TGTGCCAGCTCCTCCGGGACCCCAAGACCCTACGAGCAGTACTTC. Residues: CASSSGTPRPYEQYF.

This chain links TRBV3-1 (or the pseudogene TRBV3-2) with TRBJ1-5; no definite D call. The length of the CDR3 is 16 residues. V lost 4 bases, J lost 4 bases, and 17 bases lay in between. Per the germline V gene, CDR1 is LGHDT and CDR2 is YNNKEL (reference sequence). This chain's CDR3 is CASSPYGGQANQPQHF. CDR3 nucleotides: TGTGCCAGCAGCCCCTACGGTGGGCAGGCTAATCAGCCCCAGCATTTT.

The chain carries TRBV5-4 and TRBJ2-5, with 7 bases lining up with TRBD1. The germline V gene has CDR1 SGHNT and CDR2 YYREEE (reference sequence). The CDR3 consists of 14 residues. V trimming: 1 base; J trimming: 5 bases; junction bases outside the gene matches: 5. This chain's CDR3 is CASSLRGGGETQYF. The CDR3 region has the DNA TGTGCCAGCAGCTTGAGAGGGGGCGGTGAGACCCAGTACTTC.

The chain combines TRBV21-1 with TRBJ2-7. TRBV21-1 is tagged as a pseudogene. The CDR3 loop spans 16 amino acids. For the CDR3, the DNA is TGTGCCAGCAGCAGCAGATGGGGTCTAAACCCCTACGAGCAGTACGTC. Amino acids: CASSSRWGLNPYEQYV.

This clone was seen a single time. The J gene is TRBJ2-3, the V gene TRBV5-1, with no clear D. The CDR3 is made up of 14 amino acids. The ends were cut back, 3 bases at V and 2 bases at J, with 10 bases in the middle. Germline V gene sequence: CDR1 SGHRS, CDR2 YFSETQ. CDR3 coding DNA: TGCGCCAGCAGCTCCTGGACCTCCACAGATACGCAGTATTTT. This encodes CASSSWTSTDTQYF.

The chain couples TRBV11-2 to TRBJ2-1; 14 positions match TRBD2. Germline CDR1 is SGHAT and CDR2 is FQNNGV. Trimming removed 1 base from V and 5 bases from J; junction bases left unmatched: 4. The CDR3 is 17 amino acids. The CDR3 here is CASSLAWTSGRHNEQFF. In DNA form, the CDR3 reads TGTGCCAGCAGCTTAGCCTGGACTAGCGGGAGGCACAATGAGCAGTTCTTC. The full variable domain, rest sourced from reference TRBV11-2 and TRBJ2-1, is EAGVAQSPRYKIIEKRQSVAFWCNPISGHATLYWYQQILGQGPKLLIQFQNNGVVDDSQLPKDRFSAERLKGVDSTLKIQPAKLEDSAVYLCASSLAWTSGRHNEQFFGPGTRLTVL.

The chain couples TRBV6-5 to TRBJ2-7; 10 bases align to TRBD1. Losses at the gene ends were 8 bases for V and 2 bases for J; bases not matched to a gene: 3. CDR1 and CDR2 from the germline V gene are MNHEY and SVGAGI. The length of the CDR3 is 13 residues. This CDR3 reads CASVDRGPYEQYV. The CDR3 nucleotides are TGTGCCAGCGTAGACAGGGGGCCCTACGAGCAGTACGTC.

The rearrangement joins TRBV27 to TRBJ1-5; 8 bases agree with TRBD1. Germline V gene data show CDR1 as MNHEY and CDR2 as SMNVEV (reference sequence). V trimming: 7 bases; J trimming: 5 bases; junction bases outside the gene matches: 22. This CDR3 region has 19 residues. The CDR3 loop is CASTRPRTGFGWVDQPQHF. CDR3 DNA: TGTGCCAGCACTCGTCCCCGGACAGGGTTTGGTTGGGTCGATCAGCCCCAGCATTTT.

The V gene is TRBV28, the J gene TRBJ1-4, with D maybe TRBD1 (5 bases). The CDR3 is made up of 15 amino acids. Trimming removed 11 bases from V and 4 bases from J, with 20 bases in between. The germline gives CDR1 MDHEN, CDR2 SYDVKM. The CDR3 DNA reads as TGTGCCTCAAGGTGGGAAGGGGCCGATAATGAAAAACTGTTTTTT. Its translation: CASRWEGADNEKLFF. Full variable domain (missing parts from reference TRBV28 and TRBJ1-4): DVKVTQSSRYLVKRTGEKVFLECVQDMDHENMFWYRQDPGLGLRLIYFSYDVKMKEKGDIPEGYSVSREKKERFSLILESASTNQTSMYLCASRWEGADNEKLFFGSGTQLSVL.

This clone was detected only once. V is TRBV28 and J is TRBJ2-7; 7 nucleotides agree with TRBD2. Losses at the gene ends were 5 bases for V and 1 base for J; bases not matched to a gene: 5. The germline gives CDR1 MDHEN, CDR2 SYDVKM. This CDR3 comprises 14 residues. The CDR3 region is CASSGGGTSYEQYV. As DNA, the CDR3 is TGTGCCAGCAGTGGGGGAGGGACTTCCTACGAGCAGTACGTC.